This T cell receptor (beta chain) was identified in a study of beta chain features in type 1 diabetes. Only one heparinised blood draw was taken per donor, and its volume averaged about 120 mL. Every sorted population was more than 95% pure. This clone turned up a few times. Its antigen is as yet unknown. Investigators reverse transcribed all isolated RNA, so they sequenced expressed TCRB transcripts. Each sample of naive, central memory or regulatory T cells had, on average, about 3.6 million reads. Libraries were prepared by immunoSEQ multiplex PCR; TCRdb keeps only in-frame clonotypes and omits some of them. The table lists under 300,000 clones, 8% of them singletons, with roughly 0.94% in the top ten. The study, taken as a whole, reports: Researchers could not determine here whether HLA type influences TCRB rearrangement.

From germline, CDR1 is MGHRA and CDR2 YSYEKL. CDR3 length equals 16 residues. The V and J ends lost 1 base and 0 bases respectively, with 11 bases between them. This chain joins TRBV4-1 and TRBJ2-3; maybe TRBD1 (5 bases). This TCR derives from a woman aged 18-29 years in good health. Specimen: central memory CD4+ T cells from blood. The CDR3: CASSQVGARSTDTQYF. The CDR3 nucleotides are TGCGCCAGCAGCCAAGTTGGGGCGCGGAGCACAGATACGCAGTATTTT.